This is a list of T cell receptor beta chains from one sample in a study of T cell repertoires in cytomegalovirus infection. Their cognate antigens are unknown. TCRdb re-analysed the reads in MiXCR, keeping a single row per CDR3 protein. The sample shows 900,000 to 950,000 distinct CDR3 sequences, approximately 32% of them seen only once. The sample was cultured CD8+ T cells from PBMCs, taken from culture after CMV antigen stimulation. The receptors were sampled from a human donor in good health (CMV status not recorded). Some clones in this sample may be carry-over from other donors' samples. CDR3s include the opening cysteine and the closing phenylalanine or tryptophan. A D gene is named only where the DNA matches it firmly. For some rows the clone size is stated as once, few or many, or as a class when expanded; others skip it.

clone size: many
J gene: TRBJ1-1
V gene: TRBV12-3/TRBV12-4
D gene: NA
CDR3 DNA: TGTGCCAGCAGTTTCGGGGGCCCCGAAGCTTTCTTT
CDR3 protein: CASSFGGPEAFF

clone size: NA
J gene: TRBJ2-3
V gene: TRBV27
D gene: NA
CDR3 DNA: TGTGCCAGCAGTTTATTAGGGGGTGAGAATACGCAGTATTTT
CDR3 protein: CASSLLGGENTQYF

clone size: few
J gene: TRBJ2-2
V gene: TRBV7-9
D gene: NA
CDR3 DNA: TGTGCCAGCAGCTCCCCGTCGGGACTGGACACCGGGGAGCTGTTTTTT
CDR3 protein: CASSSPSGLDTGELFF

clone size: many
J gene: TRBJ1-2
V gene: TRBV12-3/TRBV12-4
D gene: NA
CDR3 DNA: TGTGCCAGCAGTTTGACTATCAGGGGCTACACCTTC
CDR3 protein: CASSLTIRGYTF

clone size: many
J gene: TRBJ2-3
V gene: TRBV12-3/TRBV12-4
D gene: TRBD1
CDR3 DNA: TGTGCCAGCAGCCTACAGGGGTCAGATACGCAGTATTTT
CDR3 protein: CASSLQGSDTQYF

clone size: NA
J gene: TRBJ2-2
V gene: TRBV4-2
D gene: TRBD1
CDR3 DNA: TGTGCCAGCAGCCTCAGGGGGCAAGGAACCGGGGAGCTGTTTTTT
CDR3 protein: CASSLRGQGTGELFF

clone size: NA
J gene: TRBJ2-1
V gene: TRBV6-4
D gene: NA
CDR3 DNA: TGTGCCAGCAGTGACTTTGGGTCCCACAATGAGCAGTTCTTC
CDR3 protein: CASSDFGSHNEQFF

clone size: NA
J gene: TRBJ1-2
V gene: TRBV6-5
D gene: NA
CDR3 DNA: TGTGCCAGCAGTTACAGTTCTCCCTTTTATGGCTACACCTTC
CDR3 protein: CASSYSSPFYGYTF

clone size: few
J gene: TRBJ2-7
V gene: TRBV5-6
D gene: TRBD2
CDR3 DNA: TGTGCCAGCAGCCGCGGTGCGGGGGGGATGGACGAGCAGTACTTC
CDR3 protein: CASSRGAGGMDEQYF

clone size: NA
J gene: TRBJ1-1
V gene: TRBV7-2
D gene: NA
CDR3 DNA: TGTGCTAGTTTCGGCGGGGCTGAAGCTTGCTTT
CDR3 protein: CASFGGAEACF

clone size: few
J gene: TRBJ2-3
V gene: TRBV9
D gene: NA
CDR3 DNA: TGTGCCAGCAGCGTAGAGCATTTT
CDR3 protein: CASSVEHF

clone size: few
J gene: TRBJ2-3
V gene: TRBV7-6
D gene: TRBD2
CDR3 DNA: TGTGCCAGCAGCCCCCATCAAGCGGGGGTAACAGATACGCAGTATTTT
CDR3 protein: CASSPHQAGVTDTQYF

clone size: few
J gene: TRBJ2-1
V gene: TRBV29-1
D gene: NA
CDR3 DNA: TGCAGCGTTGAAGGCCAGCGAAGCTCCTACAATGAGCAGTTCTTC
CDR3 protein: CSVEGQRSSYNEQFF

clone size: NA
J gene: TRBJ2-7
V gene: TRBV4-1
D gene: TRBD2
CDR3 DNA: TGCGCCAGCAGCCAAGGCGAAGAGCGGGGCAACGAGCAGTACTTC
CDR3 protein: CASSQGEERGNEQYF

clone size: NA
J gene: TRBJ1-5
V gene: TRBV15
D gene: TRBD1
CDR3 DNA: TGTGCCACCAGCAGAGAGGATTGGAACGGGACAGAGCTCGCTCAGCCCCAGCATTTT
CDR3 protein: CATSREDWNGTELAQPQHF

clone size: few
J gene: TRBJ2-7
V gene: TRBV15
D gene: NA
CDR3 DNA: TGTGCCACCAGCAGATCTCACCGGGATTCCTACGAGCAGTACTTC
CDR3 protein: CATSRSHRDSYEQYF

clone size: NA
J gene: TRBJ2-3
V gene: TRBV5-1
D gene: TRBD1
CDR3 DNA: TGCGCCAGCAGCTTGCCTACCCTAGGACAGGGTGAAGATACGCAGTATTTT
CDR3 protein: CASSLPTLGQGEDTQYF

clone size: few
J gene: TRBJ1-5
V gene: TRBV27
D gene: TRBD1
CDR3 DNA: TGTGCCAGCAGTCTACTTATTGGTTTAGGGAACAGGGGGCCCCAGCATTTT
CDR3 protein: CASSLLIGLGNRGPQHF

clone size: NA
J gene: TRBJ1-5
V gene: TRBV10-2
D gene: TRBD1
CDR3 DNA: TGCGCCAGCAGTGGCGAGGGGGCACAGCCCCAGCATTTT
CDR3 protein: CASSGEGAQPQHF

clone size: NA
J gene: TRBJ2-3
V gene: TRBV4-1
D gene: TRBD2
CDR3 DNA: TGCGCCAGCAGCCGAAAGACTAGCGGGGGACCAGATACGCAGTATTTT
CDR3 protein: CASSRKTSGGPDTQYF

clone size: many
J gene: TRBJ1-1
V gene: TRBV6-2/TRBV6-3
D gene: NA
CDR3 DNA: TGTGCCAGCAGTTACAGCCTTACGTCAGGGAACACTGAAGCTTTCTTT
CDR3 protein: CASSYSLTSGNTEAFF

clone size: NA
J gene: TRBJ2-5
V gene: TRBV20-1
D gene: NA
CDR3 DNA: TGCAGTGCTAGAAAGCATAAGAGGACAGTTGTCCAAGAGACCCAGTACTTC
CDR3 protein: CSARKHKRTVVQETQYF

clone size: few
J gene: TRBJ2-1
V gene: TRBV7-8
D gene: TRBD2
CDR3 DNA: TGTGCCAGCAGCCCCCGGGTAGCGGGGGGCAGTGAGCAGTTCTTC
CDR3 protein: CASSPRVAGGSEQFF

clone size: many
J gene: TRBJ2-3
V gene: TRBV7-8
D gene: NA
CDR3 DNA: TGTGCCAGCAGCTTATACGCGGGGAACACAGATACGCAGTATTTT
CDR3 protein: CASSLYAGNTDTQYF

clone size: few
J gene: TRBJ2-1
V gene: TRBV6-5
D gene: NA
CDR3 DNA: TGTGCCAGCAAACCCAGGGGAAAGAACAATGAGCAGTTCTTC
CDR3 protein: CASKPRGKNNEQFF

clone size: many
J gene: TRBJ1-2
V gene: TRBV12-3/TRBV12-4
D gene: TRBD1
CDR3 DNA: TGTGCCAGCAGTTTGTTGAGGACAGGGGGCGCGAACTATGGCTACACCTTC
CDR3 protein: CASSLLRTGGANYGYTF

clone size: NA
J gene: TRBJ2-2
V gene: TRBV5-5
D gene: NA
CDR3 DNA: TGTGCCAGCAGCTTGGCAGGGGATTCCAACACCGGGGAGCTGTTTTTT
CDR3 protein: CASSLAGDSNTGELFF

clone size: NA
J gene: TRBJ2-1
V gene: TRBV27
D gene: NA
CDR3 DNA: TGTGCCAGCACCAAGACACCTCCGGTGGGGCATGAGCAGTTCTTC
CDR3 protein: CASTKTPPVGHEQFF

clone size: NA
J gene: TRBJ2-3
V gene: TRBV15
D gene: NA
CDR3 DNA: TGTGCCACCAGCAGGCGTGGGCCAGATACGCAGTATTTT
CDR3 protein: CATSRRGPDTQYF

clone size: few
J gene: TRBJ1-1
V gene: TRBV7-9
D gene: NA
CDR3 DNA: TGTGCCAGCAGCTTAGGTAGTGGGTTTGAAGCTTTCTTT
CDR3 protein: CASSLGSGFEAFF

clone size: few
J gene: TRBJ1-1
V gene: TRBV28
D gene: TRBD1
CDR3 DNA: TGTGCCAGCAGGGCGTACAGGGGGGACACTGAAGCTTTCTTT
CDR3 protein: CASRAYRGDTEAFF

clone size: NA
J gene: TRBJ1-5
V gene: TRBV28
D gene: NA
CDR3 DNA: TGTGCCAGCTGGAGACAGCCCCAGCATTTT
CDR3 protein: CASWRQPQHF

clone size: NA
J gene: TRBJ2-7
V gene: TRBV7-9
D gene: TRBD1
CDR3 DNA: TGTGCCAGCAGCTCCCCAGGGACAGAGCTATGGGGCTACGAGCAGTACTTC
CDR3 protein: CASSSPGTELWGYEQYF

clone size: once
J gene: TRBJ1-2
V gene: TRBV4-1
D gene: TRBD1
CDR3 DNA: TGCGCCAGCAGCCAGCCGGGACAGGGGAAGAACGCTCGGGGCTACACCTTC
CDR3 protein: CASSQPGQGKNARGYTF

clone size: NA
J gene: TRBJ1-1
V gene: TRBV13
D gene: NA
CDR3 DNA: TGTGCCAGCAGCTCAGGTGAGCAGGAAGCTTTCTTT
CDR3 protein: CASSSGEQEAFF

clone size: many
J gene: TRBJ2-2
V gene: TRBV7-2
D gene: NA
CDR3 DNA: TGTGCCAGCAGCTTCGGTAGTGGTCTGGCCGGGGAGCTGTTTTTT
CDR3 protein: CASSFGSGLAGELFF

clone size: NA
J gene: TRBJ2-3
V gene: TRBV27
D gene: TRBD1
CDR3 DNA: TGTGCCAGCAGTTACCTCAGGACAGGGGATAGCACAGATACGCAGTATTTT
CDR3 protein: CASSYLRTGDSTDTQYF